The rows below give T cell receptor beta chains drawn from one sample of a study of T cells in Graves' hyperthyroidism and ophthalmopathy. TCRdb passed the multiplex PCR reads through MiXCR, listing each CDR3 protein once. The sample yields fewer than 800,000 distinct CDR3 sequences, 15% to 20% seen once. The sequenced sample consisted of blood. The receptors stem from a man aged 18 to 29 with Graves' hyperthyroidism. Each CDR3 is given with its conserved first and last residue. D genes are given only for firm matches. The size entry is marked missing in some rows and otherwise reads once, few, many or a size class.

CASGTSLYEQYF	TGTGCCAGCGGGACTAGCCTATACGAGCAGTACTTC	few	TRBV7-9	TRBD2	TRBJ2-7
CASLFERAAYEQYF	TGTGCCAGCCTATTCGAAAGGGCGGCCTACGAGCAGTACTTC	many	TRBV6-1	NA	TRBJ2-7
CASSLVGREGHYNEQFF	TGCGCCAGCAGCTTGGTGGGGCGGGAGGGGCACTACAATGAGCAGTTCTTC	few	TRBV5-1	TRBD2	TRBJ2-1
CSAPDRVKETQYF	TGCAGTGCTCCAGACAGGGTGAAAGAGACCCAGTACTTC	many	TRBV20-1	TRBD1	TRBJ2-5
CASSLQGWNQPQHF	TGTGCCAGCAGTTTACAGGGGTGGAATCAGCCCCAGCATTTT	many	TRBV28	NA	TRBJ1-5
CASSPESQETQYF	TGTGCCAGCTCACCCGAGAGCCAAGAGACCCAGTACTTC	many	TRBV18	NA	TRBJ2-5
CATLTRGRGATDTQYF	TGTGCCACCCTAACCAGGGGGCGCGGGGCCACAGATACGCAGTATTTT	few	TRBV7-9	TRBD1	TRBJ2-3
CASSGRGVSGVGYNEQFF	TGTGCCAGCAGCGGGAGGGGAGTCAGTGGCGTGGGGTACAATGAGCAGTTCTTC	NA	TRBV5-4	TRBD2	TRBJ2-1
CASSYRESEGAVQETQYF	TGTGCCAGCAGTTACCGCGAGAGTGAGGGGGCCGTCCAAGAGACCCAGTACTTC	few	TRBV6-5	TRBD1	TRBJ2-5
CASSEYWQGDHEQYF	TGTGCCAGCAGTGAATATTGGCAGGGGGACCACGAGCAGTACTTC	many	TRBV25-1	TRBD1	TRBJ2-7
CASSPDFAREQYF	TGTGCCAGCTCACCAGATTTCGCCCGCGAGCAGTACTTC	few	TRBV18	NA	TRBJ2-7
CASSNPTGTGYGEQYF	TGTGCCAGCAGTAATCCCACCGGGACAGGGTATGGCGAGCAGTACTTC	many	TRBV12-3/TRBV12-4	TRBD1	TRBJ2-7